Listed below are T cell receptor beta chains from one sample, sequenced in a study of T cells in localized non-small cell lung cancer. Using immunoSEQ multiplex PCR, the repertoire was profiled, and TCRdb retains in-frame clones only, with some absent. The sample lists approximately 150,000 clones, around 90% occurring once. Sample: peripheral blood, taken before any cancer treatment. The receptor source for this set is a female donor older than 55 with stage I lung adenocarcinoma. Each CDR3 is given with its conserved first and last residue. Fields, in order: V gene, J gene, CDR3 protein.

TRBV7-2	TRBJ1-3	CASSRTGTGNTIYF
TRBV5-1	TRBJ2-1	CASSLGDKSNEQFF
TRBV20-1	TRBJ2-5	CSTSGEETQYF
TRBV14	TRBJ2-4	CASSQDGKGAKNIQYF
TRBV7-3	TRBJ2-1	CASSPIGRGPSYNEQFF
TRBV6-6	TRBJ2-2	CASSPTRTNTGELFF
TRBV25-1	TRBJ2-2	CASRGAGDTGELFF
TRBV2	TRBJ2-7	CASLREGLAVSYEQYF
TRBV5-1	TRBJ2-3	CASSLGPGSSTDTQYF
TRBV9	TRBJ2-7	CASSVGFTAYEQYF
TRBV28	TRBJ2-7	CASSMVEQYF
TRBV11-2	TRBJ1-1	CASSLGWGQKNTEAFF
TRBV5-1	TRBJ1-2	CASSFWTEPYGYTF
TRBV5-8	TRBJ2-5	CASSLDSGWETQYF
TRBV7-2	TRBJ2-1	CASSFSGRSNEQFF
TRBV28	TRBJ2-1	CASFGSSYNEQFF
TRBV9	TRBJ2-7	CASSKRPGTPQSSEQYF
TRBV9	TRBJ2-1	CASSVANEQFF
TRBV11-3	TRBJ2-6	CASSLGQGSVLTF
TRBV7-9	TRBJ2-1	CASSFGSSYNEQFF
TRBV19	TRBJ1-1	CASGHDKVNTEAFF
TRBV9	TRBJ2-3	CASSVGPGASWADTQYF
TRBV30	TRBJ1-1	CAWGLGAGEAFF
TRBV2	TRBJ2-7	CASSGPRGGSYEQYF
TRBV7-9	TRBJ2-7	CASSLGTTGEQYF
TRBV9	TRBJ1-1	CASSVTGENTEAFF
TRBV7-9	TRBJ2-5	CASSSSAGGLRETQYF
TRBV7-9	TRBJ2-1	CASSLAIGNEQFF
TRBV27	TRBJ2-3	CASSLLRNTDTQYF
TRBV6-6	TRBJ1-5	CASTPRQVNQPQHF
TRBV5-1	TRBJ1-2	CASSLEGDGYGYTF
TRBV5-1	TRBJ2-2	CASSLDGRAAGELFF
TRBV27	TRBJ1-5	CASSETALVGSNQPQHF
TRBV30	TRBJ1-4	CAWTLSRAPSEKLFF
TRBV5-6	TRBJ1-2	CASSPFSGDRGYTF
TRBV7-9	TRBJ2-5	CASSPLVLGGAETQYF
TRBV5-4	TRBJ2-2	CASSLTGMNTGELFF
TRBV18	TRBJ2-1	CASSQGQHNEQFF
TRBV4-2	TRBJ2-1	CASSQESGIGGEQFF
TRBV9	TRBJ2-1	CASSGTSGRDNEQFF
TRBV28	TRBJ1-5	CASSLWDVNQPQHF
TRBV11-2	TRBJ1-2	CASSLVWGNGYTF
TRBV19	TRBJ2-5	CASSIFWGLEGETQYF
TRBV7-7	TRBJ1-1	CASSGQGRSEAFF
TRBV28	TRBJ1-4	CASSGGRYNEKLFF
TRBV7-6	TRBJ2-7	CASSLVGERVYEQYF
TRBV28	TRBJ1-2	CASSYPGQGSGYGYTF
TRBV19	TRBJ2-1	CASSIVQGVNEQFF
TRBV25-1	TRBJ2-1	CASSVPGTGGYSNEQFF
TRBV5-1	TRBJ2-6	CASSLAGGLAGGSSSGANVLTF
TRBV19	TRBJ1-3	CASSTTRRQNSGNTIYF
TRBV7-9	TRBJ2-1	CASSFSGQVQFF
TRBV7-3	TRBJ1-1	CASTLTGTATEAFF
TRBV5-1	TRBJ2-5	CASSGGLAGIETQYF
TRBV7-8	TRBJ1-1	CASSLYEVGEAFF